This T cell receptor beta chain was captured in a study of blood T cells in healthy people across ages. A J-beta primer mix and a sample-barcoded 5' primer were used in a second PCR of about 7 to 12 cycles. TCRdb ran MiXCR on the 5' RACE reads and lists one entry per CDR3 protein. The table includes 780,000 or so distinct CDR3 sequences, roughly 25% detected once. It was roughly 10 milliliters of peripheral blood that were drawn from each donor. The ends were cut back, 3 bases at V and 6 bases at J, with 9 bases in the middle. The CDR3 is 12 amino acids. The data were also submitted as part of a second study, on T cells of mothers and their children.

The sequencing sample was made of blood. The receptor was derived from a boy under 18 in good health. The rearrangement links TRBV12-3 or TRBV12-4 to TRBJ2-7, with D hard to call. The CDR3 is CASSFRVREQYF. The CDR3, as DNA: TGTGCCAGCAGTTTCCGGGTTCGCGAGCAGTACTTC.